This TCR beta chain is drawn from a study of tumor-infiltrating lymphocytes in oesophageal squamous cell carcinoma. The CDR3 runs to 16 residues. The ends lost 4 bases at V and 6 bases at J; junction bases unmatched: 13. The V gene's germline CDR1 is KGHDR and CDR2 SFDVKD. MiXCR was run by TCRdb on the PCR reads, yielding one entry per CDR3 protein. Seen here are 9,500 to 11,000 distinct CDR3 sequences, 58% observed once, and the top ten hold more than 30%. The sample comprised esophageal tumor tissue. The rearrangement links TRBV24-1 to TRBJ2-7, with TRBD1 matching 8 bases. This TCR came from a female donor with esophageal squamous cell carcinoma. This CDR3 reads CATSDPKDRAGIEQYF. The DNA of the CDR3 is TGTGCCACCAGTGACCCAAAGGACAGGGCAGGAATCGAGCAGTACTTC.